The rows below give T cell receptor beta chains drawn from one sample of a study of CD8+CD57+ T cells in acquired aplastic anemia. TCRdb itself ran the reads through MiXCR, one entry per CDR3 protein. The data hold around 200,000 distinct CDR3 sequences, with approximately 48% observed a single time. The sequencing sample was made of sorted CD4+, CD8+, or CD8+CD57+ T cells (not recorded which) from PBMCs. The receptors derive from a human donor with aplastic anemia. Each CDR3 is given with its conserved first and last residue. Each record gives: J gene, clone size, V gene, D gene, CDR3 protein, CDR3 DNA. D genes are given only for firm matches. Size values are once, few and many counts, or a class for expanded clones, and some rows have none.

j_call: TRBJ2-1; clone_size: -; v_call: TRBV29-1; d_call: -; cdr3_aa: CSVWDNEQFF; cdr3_nt: TGCAGCGTTTGGGATAATGAGCAGTTCTTC
j_call: TRBJ2-7; clone_size: many; v_call: TRBV10-3; d_call: TRBD1; cdr3_aa: CAISDSGTGGLYEQYF; cdr3_nt: TGTGCCATCAGTGACTCCGGGACAGGGGGCTTGTACGAGCAGTACTTC
j_call: TRBJ2-7; clone_size: -; v_call: TRBV7-9; d_call: -; cdr3_aa: CASSLSFGEQYF; cdr3_nt: TGTGCCAGCAGCCTCTCCTTCGGGGAGCAGTACTTC
j_call: TRBJ1-6; clone_size: -; v_call: TRBV9; d_call: -; cdr3_aa: CASSVGQGEVSPLHF; cdr3_nt: TGTGCCAGCAGCGTCGGGCAGGGAGAGGTTTCACCCCTCCACTTT
j_call: TRBJ2-3; clone_size: many; v_call: TRBV7-9; d_call: -; cdr3_aa: CASSYLGTDTQYF; cdr3_nt: TGTGCCAGCAGCTACCTGGGCACAGATACGCAGTATTTT
j_call: TRBJ2-7; clone_size: -; v_call: TRBV7-9; d_call: -; cdr3_aa: CASISPEGEQYF; cdr3_nt: TGTGCCAGCATCAGTCCTGAGGGCGAGCAGTACTTC
j_call: TRBJ2-3; clone_size: -; v_call: TRBV20-1; d_call: TRBD2; cdr3_aa: CSWGGAGTDTQYF; cdr3_nt: TGCAGTTGGGGGGGAGCGGGGACAGATACGCAGTATTTT
j_call: TRBJ2-3; clone_size: -; v_call: TRBV9; d_call: -; cdr3_aa: CASSKAGRNTQYF; cdr3_nt: TGTGCCAGCAGCAAAGCAGGTCGGAATACGCAGTATTTT
j_call: TRBJ1-1; clone_size: -; v_call: TRBV12-3/TRBV12-4; d_call: -; cdr3_aa: CASTLHGQGLFSLNTEAFF; cdr3_nt: TGTGCCAGCACCCTTCACGGGCAGGGCCTATTCAGCCTGAACACTGAAGCTTTCTTT
j_call: TRBJ1-1; clone_size: -; v_call: TRBV2; d_call: TRBD1; cdr3_aa: CASSDDRGRETEAFF; cdr3_nt: TGTGCCAGCAGTGACGACAGGGGGCGCGAAACTGAAGCTTTCTTT
j_call: TRBJ2-3; clone_size: -; v_call: TRBV24-1; d_call: TRBD1; cdr3_aa: CATSGGTDPQYF; cdr3_nt: TGTGCCACCAGTGGTGGGACAGATCCACAGTATTTT
j_call: TRBJ2-7; clone_size: -; v_call: TRBV19; d_call: -; cdr3_aa: CASSMIEGGEQYF; cdr3_nt: TGTGCCAGTAGTATGATAGAGGGAGGAGAGCAGTACTTC
j_call: TRBJ2-7; clone_size: -; v_call: TRBV27; d_call: TRBD2; cdr3_aa: CASMGGASYEQYF; cdr3_nt: TGTGCCAGCATGGGAGGGGCCTCCTACGAGCAGTACTTC
j_call: TRBJ2-1; clone_size: -; v_call: TRBV5-1; d_call: -; cdr3_aa: CASSHRIRDWRSEQFF; cdr3_nt: TGCGCCAGCAGCCACCGTATCCGGGACTGGAGGAGTGAGCAGTTCTTC
j_call: TRBJ2-1; clone_size: few; v_call: TRBV2; d_call: TRBD2; cdr3_aa: CASTELAGGHNEQFF; cdr3_nt: TGTGCCAGCACCGAACTAGCGGGAGGCCACAATGAGCAGTTCTTC